Listed below are T cell receptor beta chains from one sample, sequenced in a study of vaccination and CD4 T cells after COVID-19. TCRdb redid the calling of the PCR reads with MiXCR, one entry per CDR3 protein. The sample lists about 20,000 distinct CDR3 sequences; more than 45% were seen once. Which antigens these TCRs recognize remains unknown. Sequencing used CD4+ T cells from blood, cultured in vitro, obtained before SARS-CoV-2 vaccination. All receptors derive from a human donor who had recovered from COVID-19. Both conserved end residues are part of each CDR3. The D gene is left open where the match is weak. A row's size may be missing; if present it is once, few, many or a size class.

j_gene: TRBJ2-2
abundance: -
d_gene: -
v_gene: TRBV6-2/TRBV6-3
CDR3aa: CASRRDGVTGELFF
CDR3nt: TGTGCCAGCCGTAGGGACGGCGTCACCGGGGAGCTGTTTTTT

j_gene: TRBJ1-1
abundance: -
d_gene: -
v_gene: TRBV7-2
CDR3aa: CASSLALSNTEAFF
CDR3nt: TGTGCCAGCAGCTTAGCATTGTCCAACACTGAAGCTTTCTTT

j_gene: TRBJ2-7
abundance: few
d_gene: -
v_gene: TRBV7-9
CDR3aa: CASSLRDSYEQYF
CDR3nt: TGTGCCAGCAGCTTGAGGGATTCCTACGAGCAGTACTTC

j_gene: TRBJ1-6
abundance: -
d_gene: -
v_gene: TRBV6-1
CDR3aa: CASSENSRGASPLHF
CDR3nt: TGTGCCAGCAGTGAAAACTCCAGGGGAGCGTCACCCCTCCACTTT

j_gene: TRBJ1-6
abundance: -
d_gene: -
v_gene: TRBV19
CDR3aa: CASSISPGNNSPLHF
CDR3nt: TGTGCCAGTAGTATATCTCCCGGGAATAATTCACCCCTCCACTTT

j_gene: TRBJ2-1
abundance: few
d_gene: TRBD2
v_gene: TRBV19
CDR3aa: CASSPVAGTYNEQFF
CDR3nt: TGTGCCAGTAGTCCGGTAGCGGGGACCTACAATGAGCAGTTCTTC

j_gene: TRBJ1-2
abundance: -
d_gene: -
v_gene: TRBV27
CDR3aa: CASSLFRDPGAGGYTF
CDR3nt: TGTGCCAGCAGTTTATTCCGGGACCCAGGCGCAGGTGGCTACACCTTC

j_gene: TRBJ2-1
abundance: -
d_gene: TRBD2
v_gene: TRBV7-3
CDR3aa: CASSPDSGGYGSSYNEQFF
CDR3nt: TGTGCCAGCAGCCCAGATAGCGGGGGGTATGGTAGCTCCTACAATGAGCAGTTCTTC

j_gene: TRBJ1-5
abundance: -
d_gene: TRBD1
v_gene: TRBV6-5
CDR3aa: CASSSDRGHNQPQHF
CDR3nt: TGTGCCAGCAGTTCCGACAGGGGGCATAATCAGCCCCAGCATTTT

j_gene: TRBJ2-1
abundance: once
d_gene: -
v_gene: TRBV19
CDR3aa: CASSIGPNYNEQFF
CDR3nt: TGTGCCAGTAGTATCGGTCCGAACTACAATGAGCAGTTCTTC

j_gene: TRBJ2-6
abundance: once
d_gene: -
v_gene: TRBV7-3
CDR3aa: CASSPVTGGANVLTF
CDR3nt: TGTGCCAGCAGCCCAGTTACAGGTGGGGCCAACGTCCTGACTTTC

j_gene: TRBJ1-4
abundance: -
d_gene: -
v_gene: TRBV20-1
CDR3aa: CSAPSLGSDEKLFF
CDR3nt: TGCAGTGCCCCGTCCCTGGGTAGCGATGAAAAACTGTTTTTT

j_gene: TRBJ2-3
abundance: -
d_gene: TRBD1
v_gene: TRBV20-1
CDR3aa: CSARVMGQGADTQYF
CDR3nt: TGCAGTGCTAGAGTAATGGGACAGGGAGCAGATACGCAGTATTTT

j_gene: TRBJ2-7
abundance: -
d_gene: -
v_gene: TRBV6-1
CDR3aa: CASSTGSISYEQYF
CDR3nt: TGTGCCAGCTCCACAGGGAGTATCAGCTACGAGCAGTACTTC

j_gene: TRBJ2-1
abundance: -
d_gene: TRBD2
v_gene: TRBV20-1
CDR3aa: CSARASGGAKQFF
CDR3nt: TGCAGTGCTAGAGCTAGCGGGGGGGCGAAGCAGTTCTTC

j_gene: TRBJ1-2
abundance: -
d_gene: TRBD1
v_gene: TRBV4-2
CDR3aa: CASSQAPGQRGGYTF
CDR3nt: TGTGCCAGCAGCCAAGCGCCGGGACAGAGAGGGGGCTACACCTTC

j_gene: TRBJ1-5
abundance: -
d_gene: -
v_gene: TRBV18
CDR3aa: CASSQDLDQPQHF
CDR3nt: TGTGCCAGCTCCCAGGACTTGGATCAGCCCCAGCATTTT

j_gene: TRBJ1-3
abundance: few
d_gene: -
v_gene: TRBV7-8
CDR3aa: CASSLVQGSSGNTIYF
CDR3nt: TGTGCCAGCAGCTTAGTACAGGGTTCCTCTGGAAACACCATATATTTT

j_gene: TRBJ1-5
abundance: few
d_gene: TRBD1
v_gene: TRBV28
CDR3aa: CASSLAQGSRQPQHF
CDR3nt: TGTGCCAGCAGTTTAGCACAGGGGAGCCGTCAGCCCCAGCATTTT

j_gene: TRBJ1-5
abundance: -
d_gene: -
v_gene: TRBV6-2/TRBV6-3
CDR3aa: CASTRDGHSNQPQHF
CDR3nt: TGTGCCAGCACCAGGGACGGACATAGCAATCAGCCCCAGCATTTT

j_gene: TRBJ2-2
abundance: -
d_gene: -
v_gene: TRBV24-1
CDR3aa: CATRVGGGHGGELFF
CDR3nt: TGTGCCACCAGGGTCGGAGGGGGTCATGGGGGGGAGCTGTTTTTT

j_gene: TRBJ1-1
abundance: -
d_gene: -
v_gene: TRBV18
CDR3aa: CASSPPDRRGTEAFF
CDR3nt: TGTGCCAGCTCACCACCTGACAGGCGAGGCACTGAAGCTTTCTTT

j_gene: TRBJ1-1
abundance: -
d_gene: -
v_gene: TRBV7-3
CDR3aa: CASSLDLNTEAFF
CDR3nt: TGTGCCAGCAGTCTCGACCTGAACACTGAAGCTTTCTTT

j_gene: TRBJ2-2
abundance: -
d_gene: TRBD1
v_gene: TRBV7-9
CDR3aa: CASSGGTGKTGELFF
CDR3nt: TGTGCCAGCAGCGGGGGGACAGGGAAGACCGGGGAGCTGTTTTTT

j_gene: TRBJ2-5
abundance: -
d_gene: TRBD2
v_gene: TRBV12-3/TRBV12-4
CDR3aa: CASSLGRLAGAQLIQETQYF
CDR3nt: TGTGCCAGCAGTTTAGGGCGATTAGCGGGGGCTCAACTGATCCAAGAGACCCAGTACTTC

j_gene: TRBJ1-1
abundance: -
d_gene: -
v_gene: TRBV18
CDR3aa: CASSLRATEAFF
CDR3nt: TGTGCCAGCTCACTCCGGGCCACTGAAGCTTTCTTT

j_gene: TRBJ1-1
abundance: once
d_gene: -
v_gene: TRBV2
CDR3aa: CASRMATGQMNTEAFF
CDR3nt: TGTGCCAGCAGGATGGCGACAGGACAAATGAACACTGAAGCTTTCTTT

j_gene: TRBJ2-3
abundance: few
d_gene: -
v_gene: TRBV6-2/TRBV6-3
CDR3aa: CASSPPLPDTQYF
CDR3nt: TGTGCCAGCAGCCCTCCACTACCAGATACGCAGTATTTT

j_gene: TRBJ2-5
abundance: -
d_gene: TRBD2
v_gene: TRBV7-2
CDR3aa: CASSLAGGLETQYF
CDR3nt: TGTGCCAGCAGCTTGGCGGGGGGACTAGAGACCCAGTACTTC

j_gene: TRBJ1-1
abundance: -
d_gene: -
v_gene: TRBV14
CDR3aa: CASSPQRAVNTEAFF
CDR3nt: TGTGCCAGCAGCCCTCAACGGGCAGTTAACACTGAAGCTTTCTTT

j_gene: TRBJ1-2
abundance: -
d_gene: -
v_gene: TRBV14
CDR3aa: CASSQGRFSGYTF
CDR3nt: TGTGCCAGCAGCCAAGGGCGGTTCTCTGGCTACACCTTC

j_gene: TRBJ2-5
abundance: -
d_gene: -
v_gene: TRBV20-1
CDR3aa: CSARDRVVTQYF
CDR3nt: TGCAGTGCTAGAGATCGGGTAGTGACCCAGTACTTC

j_gene: TRBJ1-3
abundance: few
d_gene: -
v_gene: TRBV6-5
CDR3aa: CASSYSESGNTIYF
CDR3nt: TGTGCCAGCAGTTACTCTGAGTCTGGAAACACCATATATTTT

j_gene: TRBJ1-5
abundance: few
d_gene: -
v_gene: TRBV10-1
CDR3aa: CASFRTTNQPQHF
CDR3nt: TGCGCCAGTTTCAGGACCACCAATCAGCCCCAGCATTTT

j_gene: TRBJ1-1
abundance: -
d_gene: -
v_gene: TRBV19
CDR3aa: CASSSQGSITEAFF
CDR3nt: TGTGCCAGTAGTTCCCAGGGGTCGATCACTGAAGCTTTCTTT

j_gene: TRBJ2-1
abundance: -
d_gene: -
v_gene: TRBV19
CDR3aa: CASSMLRGEQFF
CDR3nt: TGTGCCAGTAGTATGTTGAGGGGTGAGCAGTTCTTC

j_gene: TRBJ2-7
abundance: few
d_gene: -
v_gene: TRBV2
CDR3aa: CASSLHGGYEQYF
CDR3nt: TGTGCCAGCAGCCTCCATGGCGGCTACGAGCAGTACTTC

j_gene: TRBJ2-1
abundance: few
d_gene: TRBD2
v_gene: TRBV15
CDR3aa: CATSREAPSGIYNEQFF
CDR3nt: TGTGCCACCAGCAGAGAGGCCCCTAGCGGGATTTACAATGAGCAGTTCTTC

j_gene: TRBJ2-7
abundance: -
d_gene: TRBD1
v_gene: TRBV6-1
CDR3aa: CASSNTDPGQGNYEQYF
CDR3nt: TGTGCCAGCAGTAATACCGACCCGGGACAGGGGAACTACGAGCAGTACTTC

j_gene: TRBJ1-3
abundance: -
d_gene: -
v_gene: TRBV21-1
CDR3aa: CASSFNWAGNTIYF
CDR3nt: TGTGCCAGCAGCTTCAACTGGGCCGGAAACACCATATATTTT

j_gene: TRBJ2-3
abundance: few
d_gene: TRBD2
v_gene: TRBV7-3
CDR3aa: CASSFVGLDTDTQYF
CDR3nt: TGTGCCAGCAGCTTCGTCGGACTAGACACAGATACGCAGTATTTT

j_gene: TRBJ1-2
abundance: -
d_gene: TRBD1
v_gene: TRBV7-2
CDR3aa: CASSLVARGRYGYTF
CDR3nt: TGTGCCAGCAGCTTAGTAGCCAGGGGGCGGTATGGCTACACCTTC